Presented here are 12 T cell receptor beta chains from one specimen sequenced in a study of T cell changes during pregnancy in multiple sclerosis. The assay was immunoSEQ multiplex PCR, and TCRdb's table has in-frame clones only and misses some. The sample records 100,000 or so clones, 85% to 95% being singletons. This material consisted of peripheral blood, taken in the third trimester of pregnancy. Source of these receptors: a female donor with multiple sclerosis, enrolled in a pregnancy study.

This chain connects TRBV15 to TRBJ2-3; TRBD2 might be the D (5 bases). The CDR3 consists of 14 residues. Trimming cost V 2 bases and J 4 bases, with 10 bases left between them. In germline, CDR1 is LNHNV, CDR2 YYDKDF (reference sequence). CDR3 region: CATSRHPGADTQYF. CDR3 sequence (DNA): TGTGCCACCAGCAGACACCCCGGGGCAGATACGCAGTATTTT.

The rearrangement joins TRBV28 to TRBJ2-7; 14 bases align to TRBD2. This CDR3 has 19 amino acids. Germline CDR1 and CDR2: MDHEN and SYDVKM. Germline trimming cut 9 bases from V and 0 bases from J; bases unmatched to any gene: 16. The chain's CDR3 is CASLKQGLAGAKSSYEQYF. The CDR3 DNA is TGTGCCAGTCTAAAACAGGGACTAGCGGGAGCTAAAAGCTCCTACGAGCAGTACTTC.

The chain links TRBV5-1 to TRBJ2-1; 7 positions match TRBD2. V trimming: 2 bases; J trimming: 6 bases; junction bases outside the gene matches: 8. CDR1 is SGHRS, CDR2 YFSETQ, per germline. The CDR3 is 15 residues long. The CDR3 loop is CASSFSSGTGNEQFF. CDR3 nucleotides: TGCGCCAGCAGCTTCTCTAGCGGTACCGGCAATGAGCAGTTCTTC.

Notes on this clone: One junction end disagrees with the germline gene, perhaps due to a read error. This chain joins TRBV19 and TRBJ2-2; a possible D gene is TRBD2 (5 bases). CDR1 is LNHDA and CDR2 is SQIVND in the germline V gene (reference sequence). The CDR3 extends over 13 amino acids. This CDR3 reads CASSIGGHRGAVF. The CDR3 DNA sequence: TGTGCCAGTAGTATAGGAGGGCACCGGGGAGCTGTTTTT.

The chain combines TRBV28 with TRBJ2-7, with 8 bases identical to TRBD2. The CDR3 extends over 14 amino acids. Germline CDR1 is MDHEN and CDR2 is SYDVKM. V shed 5 bases, J shed 7 bases, and the junction held 10 bases outside the gene matches. DNA for the CDR3: TGTGCCAGCAGTCTGACTAGCGACGCGGGAGAGCAGTACTTC. Its protein is CASSLTSDAGEQYF.

The chain couples TRBV7-8 to TRBJ1-5; possible D gene TRBD1, 5 bases. With 1 base removed from V and 1 base from J, the gap between germline ends came to 11 bases. CDR1 and CDR2 (germline): SGHVS, FQNEAQ. This CDR3 has 16 amino acids. The CDR3 reads CASSLGQGVSNQPQHF. CDR3 nucleotide sequence: TGTGCCAGCAGCTTAGGGCAGGGTGTGAGCAATCAGCCCCAGCATTTT.

The genes are TRBV4-2 and TRBJ2-7, with a tentative D call TRBD2 (5 bases). This CDR3 comprises 18 residues. The V gene's germline CDR1 is LGHNA and CDR2 YNFKEQ. The ends were cut back, 0 bases at V and 1 base at J, with 19 bases in the middle. In DNA, the CDR3 is TGTGCCAGCAGCCAAGATAGCCAGCGGTCATTCTATTCCTACGAGCAGTACTTC. This sequence encodes CASSQDSQRSFYSYEQYF.

The chain carries TRBV5-6 and TRBJ2-7; D remains ambiguous. This CDR3 is 12 amino acids long. Trimming took 0 bases from V and 3 from J, leaving 4 bases between them. From germline, CDR1 is SGHDT and CDR2 YYEEEE. The CDR3 loop is CASSLDYYEQYF. For the CDR3, the DNA is TGTGCCAGCAGCTTGGACTACTACGAGCAGTACTTC.

The chain joins TRBV7-2 to TRBJ2-7; 8 positions agree with TRBD2. Trimming at V came to 5 bases and at J to 1 base, leaving 13 bases not matched to a gene. The CDR3 spans 17 residues. Germline CDR1 and CDR2: SGHTA and FQGNSA. Here the CDR3 reads CASSPQKTSGYSYEQYF. Written as DNA, the CDR3 is TGTGCCAGCAGCCCCCAAAAAACTAGCGGATATTCCTACGAGCAGTACTTC. Variable domain in full (rest from reference TRBV7-2 and TRBJ2-7): GAGVSQSPSNKVTEKGKDVELRCDPISGHTALYWYRQSLGQGLEFLIYFQGNSAPDKSGLPSDRFSAERTGGSVSTLTIQRTQQEDSAVYLCASSPQKTSGYSYEQYFGPGTRLTVT.

The chain uses TRBV13 and TRBJ2-7, with 11 bases that match TRBD2. The CDR3 has 15 amino acids. Germline CDR1 and CDR2: PRHDT and FYEKMQ (reference sequence). V gave up 5 bases and J gave up 6 bases; unmatched junction bases: 9. CDR3 sequence reads: CASSLIAGGPIEQYF. The CDR3 DNA is TGTGCCAGCAGCCTAATAGCGGGAGGGCCTATCGAGCAGTACTTC.

The V call is TRBV6-6, the J call TRBJ2-7; a possible D gene is TRBD1 (5 bases). Trimming cost V 6 bases and J 3 bases, with 15 bases left between them. Germline CDR1 MNHNY, CDR2 SVGAGI (reference sequence). The CDR3 length is 14 residues. The CDR3 DNA reads TGTGCCAGCAGAAGCAGGGCGTGGGGCTACGAGCAGTACTTC. It codes for CASRSRAWGYEQYF.

The gene calls are TRBV4-1 and TRBJ2-7; 8 bases align to TRBD2. Germline V gene sequence: CDR1 MGHRA, CDR2 YSYEKL. The length of the CDR3 is 14 residues. The trim removed 2 bases at V and 6 bases at J, leaving 6 bases unmatched. The CDR3 DNA follows: TGCGCCAGCAGCCAATCCCGGGGGGGGCCCGAGCAGTACTTC. This gives the protein CASSQSRGGPEQYF.